This T cell receptor (beta chain) emerged from a study of blood T cells in healthy people across ages. The CDR3 runs 14 residues. Germline CDR1 reads SNHLY; CDR2 reads FYNNEI. As regards this clonotype: Being one base from a much bigger clone, this may be a read error.

Sample-barcoded 5' priming and a J-beta primer mix drove a second PCR of 7 to 11 cycles. Each TCR beta cDNA got a 12-nucleotide random molecular identifier. One entry per CDR3 protein, called by TCRdb with MiXCR from the 5' RACE reads. This table has 380,000 or so distinct CDR3 sequences, about half appearing once. The sequenced material came from blood. The clonotype comes from a man aged 55 to 70 in good health. V is TRBV2 and J is TRBJ1-6; D not resolved. The CDR3 DNA sequence: TGTGCCGGCAGCGCAGGAATAGCTAATTCACCCCTCCACTTT. As protein: CAGSAGIANSPLHF.